The T cell receptor beta chain described here comes from a study of regulatory T cells. General study findings and limits: Control CD8+ cells showed a nonsignificant trend toward higher Shannon entropy than patient CD8+ cells. Regulatory T cells showed the strongest V-J pair restriction and V/J gene skewing among patient repertoires.

Concerning this clone: Its antigen is still unknown.

The primer mix had 52 TRBV and 13 TRBJ primers. Sequenced by immunoSEQ multiplex PCR; TCRdb stores in-frame clones only, minus some. The repertoire consists of approximately 20,000 clones, with under 95% occurring once and the leading ten covering 3% to 4.5%. All CD3G-deficient patients showed autoimmunity, more severe in two. Patients aged 2 to 39 years had fewer naive and more memory CD4+ and CD8+ T cells. Deletions cut 3 bases from V and 3 bases from J, with 6 bases between. Germline loops: CDR1 LNHDA, CDR2 SQIVND (reference sequence). The CDR3 sequence is 14 residues long. The material sequenced was CD8+ T cells sorted from blood. The rearrangement uses TRBV19 and TRBJ2-6; no reliable D call. The sequence derives from a child under 10 years old with CD3G deficiency. This CDR3 is CASSMGFGANVLTF. DNA for the CDR3: TGTGCCAGTAGTATGGGTTTTGGGGCCAACGTCCTGACTTTC.